This entry concerns a single T cell receptor (beta chain). V shed 7 bases, J shed 5 bases, and the junction held 10 bases outside the gene matches. The germline gives CDR1 MDHEN, CDR2 SYDVKM. The CDR3 loop spans 16 amino acids. The data derive from a study of OX40 agonist ivuxolimab in advanced cancers. Sequencing was performed with immunoSEQ multiplex PCR; in TCRdb, only in-frame clones are kept and a portion is missing. Among tens of thousands of clones, over 70% were seen once, and the ten largest hold around 12%. The chain combines TRBV28 with TRBJ2-2; 10 bases align to TRBD1. This sample comprised CD4+ or CD8+ T cells sorted from blood, obtained in a trial of the OX40 agonist ivuxolimab. This TCR came from an adult with an advanced solid tumor such as melanoma, head and neck, liver or kidney cancer. The CDR3 DNA reads TGTGCCAGCATTTCGGGGGACAGGGGCCGAACCGGGGAGCTGTTTTTT. As protein: CASISGDRGRTGELFF.